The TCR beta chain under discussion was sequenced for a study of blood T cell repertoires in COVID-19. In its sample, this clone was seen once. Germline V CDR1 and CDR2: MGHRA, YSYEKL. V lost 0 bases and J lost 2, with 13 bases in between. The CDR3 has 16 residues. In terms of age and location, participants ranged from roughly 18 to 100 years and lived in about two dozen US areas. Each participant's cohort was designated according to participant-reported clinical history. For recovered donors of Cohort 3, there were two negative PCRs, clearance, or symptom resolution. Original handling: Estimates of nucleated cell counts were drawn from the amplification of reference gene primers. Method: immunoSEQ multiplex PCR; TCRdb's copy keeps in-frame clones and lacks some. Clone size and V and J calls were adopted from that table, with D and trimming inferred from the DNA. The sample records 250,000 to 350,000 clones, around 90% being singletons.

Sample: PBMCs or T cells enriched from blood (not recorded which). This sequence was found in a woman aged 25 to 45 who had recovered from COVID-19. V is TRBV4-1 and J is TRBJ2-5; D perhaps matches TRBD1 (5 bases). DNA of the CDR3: TGCGCCAGCAGCCAAGATAATAAGGGGTTACAAGAGACCCAGTACTTC. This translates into CASSQDNKGLQETQYF.